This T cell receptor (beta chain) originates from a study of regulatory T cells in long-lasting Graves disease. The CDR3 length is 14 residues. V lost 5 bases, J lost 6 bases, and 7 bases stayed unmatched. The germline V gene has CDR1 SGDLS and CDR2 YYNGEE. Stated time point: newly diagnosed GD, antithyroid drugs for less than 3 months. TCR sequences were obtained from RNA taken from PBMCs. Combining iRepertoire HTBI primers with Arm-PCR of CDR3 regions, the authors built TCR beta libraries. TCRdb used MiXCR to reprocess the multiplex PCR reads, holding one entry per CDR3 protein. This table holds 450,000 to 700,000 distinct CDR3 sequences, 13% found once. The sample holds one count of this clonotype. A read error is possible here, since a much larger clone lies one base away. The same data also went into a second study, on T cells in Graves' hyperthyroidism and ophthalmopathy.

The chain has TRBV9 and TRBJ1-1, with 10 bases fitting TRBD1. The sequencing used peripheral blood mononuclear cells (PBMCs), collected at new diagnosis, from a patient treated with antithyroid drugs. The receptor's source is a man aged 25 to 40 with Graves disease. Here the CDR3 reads CASSAGQGTAEAFF. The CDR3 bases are TGTGCCAGCAGTGCGGGACAGGGGACGGCTGAAGCTTTCTTT.